The entry below gives a single TCR beta chain sequence along with its context. Assay used: immunoSEQ multiplex PCR; TCRdb lists only in-frame clones, some missing. Of about 270,000 clones listed, 80% to 90% are singletons. The record originates from a study of blood T cell repertoires in COVID-19. Study-wide context: T cells, B-cell-depleted T cells, or PBMCs supplied cDNA or gDNA.

The J segment lost 3 bases and the V segment lost 5 bases, leaving 7 bases of the junction unmatched. CDR3 length: 16 residues. Germline-derived CDR1 and CDR2 are SGHAT and FQNNGV. The sample was PBMCs or T cells enriched from blood (not recorded which). The J gene is TRBJ2-1, the V gene TRBV11-2; 10 bases are a match to TRBD1. The receptor comes from a woman in her late teens or twenties who had recovered from COVID-19. The CDR3 coding sequence is TGTGCCAGCAGCCCTCGGACAGGGGGATACTACAATGAGCAGTTCTTC. Translation: CASSPRTGGYYNEQFF.